The next 8 T cell receptor beta chains were all read from a single sample in a study of blood T cells in healthy people across ages. The second PCR ran about 6 to 11 cycles with a sample-barcoded 5' primer and J-beta primers. One entry per CDR3 protein results from TCRdb running MiXCR on the 5' RACE reads. The profile shows 1,500,000 or so distinct CDR3 sequences, under 55% of them singletons. Sequencing was done on a sample of blood. These receptors came from a woman younger than 30 in good health.

This clonotype was counted between two and nine times. This rearrangement joins TRBV5-1 to TRBJ2-1; 7 bases fit TRBD1. Trimming cost V 0 bases and J 8 bases; bases outside gene matches: 5. Per germline, CDR1 SGHRS and CDR2 YFSETQ. The CDR3 has 14 residues. The CDR3 DNA sequence: TGCGCCAGCAGCTTGGCAATAGGGGGCTATGAGCAGTTCTTC. Encoded protein: CASSLAIGGYEQFF.

This clonotype has only a few counts. The gene calls are TRBV3-1 and TRBJ2-5, with 8 positions matching TRBD2. From germline, CDR1 is LGHDT and CDR2 YNNKEL (reference sequence). V lost 1 base to trimming and J lost 11 bases; unmatched junction nucleotides: 15. The CDR3 spans 16 residues. In nucleotides, the CDR3 is TGTGCCAGCAGCCAAGGGAGCGGGAGTCTTCCGGGGGAGCAGTACTTC. Residues: CASSQGSGSLPGEQYF.

This sequence joins TRBV10-2 and TRBJ1-5; D uncertain. V was pared by 4 bases and J by 3 bases, with 13 bases between. Germline loops: CDR1 WSHSY, CDR2 SAAADI. CDR3 length: 15 amino acids. The CDR3 nucleotides read TGCGCCAGCAGTGGATTCGCTGGGATCAATCAGCCCCAGCATTTT. Residues: CASSGFAGINQPQHF.

This chain links TRBV6-2 or TRBV6-3 with TRBJ2-5; D is possibly TRBD1 or TRBD2 (5 bases each). Per the germline V gene, CDR1 is MNHEY and CDR2 is SVGEGT. V was cut by 2 bases and J by 1 base, with 14 bases left in between. This CDR3 comprises 16 residues. CDR3 protein: CASSYLLQGVQETQYF. Here the CDR3 DNA reads TGTGCCAGCAGTTACCTCCTTCAGGGAGTCCAAGAGACCCAGTACTTC.

The chain has TRBV20-1 and TRBJ1-2; TRBD1 aligns across 12 bases. CDR1 is DFQATT and CDR2 is SNEGSKA in the germline V gene (reference sequence). V lost 5 bases and J lost 2; bases outside the gene matches: 15. This CDR3 has 18 amino acids. The CDR3 DNA sequence: TGCAGTGCTTATGATCCGGGGGACAGGGGGCGGGAAAACTATGGCTACACCTTC. Translated: CSAYDPGDRGRENYGYTF.

The J gene is TRBJ1-1, the V gene TRBV4-3, with D perhaps TRBD1 (5 bases). CDR1 and CDR2 from the germline V gene are LGHNA and YSLEER. The CDR3 is made up of 13 amino acids. V lost 6 bases and J 7 bases, leaving 15 bases between the germline ends. In DNA form, the CDR3 reads TGCGCCAGCAGGAGTAGAGGGGCTGGTGAAGCTTTCTTT. Translated, it gives CASRSRGAGEAFF.

The V gene is TRBV11-1, the J gene TRBJ2-3; a possible D gene is TRBD1 (6 bases). CDR3 size: 15 residues. Trimming shortened V by 1 base and J by 2 bases, and 10 bases separated the two germline ends. Germline CDR1 and CDR2: SGHAT and FQDESV (reference sequence). As DNA, the CDR3 is TGTGCCAGCAGCTTAGAGGGACACCCCACAGATACGCAGTATTTT. As protein: CASSLEGHPTDTQYF.

V is TRBV20-1 and J is TRBJ1-6; D remains ambiguous. The V end was cut by 0 bases, the J end by 7 bases, with 7 bases between. The germline CDR1 and CDR2 sequences are DFQATT and SNEGSKA (reference sequence). CDR3 size: 13 residues. In DNA form, the CDR3 reads TGCAGTGCTAGAGATGTCCCCAATTCACCCCTCCACTTT. Translated: CSARDVPNSPLHF.